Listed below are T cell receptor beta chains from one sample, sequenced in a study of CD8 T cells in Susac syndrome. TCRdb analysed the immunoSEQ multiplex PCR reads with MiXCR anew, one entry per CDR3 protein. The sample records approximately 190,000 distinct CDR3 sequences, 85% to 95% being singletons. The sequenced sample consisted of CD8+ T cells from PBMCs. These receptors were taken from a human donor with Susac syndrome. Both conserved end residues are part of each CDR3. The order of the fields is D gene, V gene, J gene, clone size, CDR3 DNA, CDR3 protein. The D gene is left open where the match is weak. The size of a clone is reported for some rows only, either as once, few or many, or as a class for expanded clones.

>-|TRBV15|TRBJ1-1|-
TGTGCCACCAGCAGACTACAGAACACTGAAGCTTTCTTT
CATSRLQNTEAFF
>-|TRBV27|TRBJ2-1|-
TGTGCCAGCGCTCTAGCGAGGCCTTACAATGAGCAGTTCTTC
CASALARPYNEQFF
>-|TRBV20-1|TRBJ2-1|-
TGCAGTGCTAGAGCCTTAGGGGGAGGATCCTACAATGAGCAGTTCTTC
CSARALGGGSYNEQFF
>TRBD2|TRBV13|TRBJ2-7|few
TGTGCCAGCAGTCGCGGGAGCTCCTACGAGCAGTACTTC
CASSRGSSYEQYF
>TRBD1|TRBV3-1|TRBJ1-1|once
TGTGCCAGCAGCCAAGAGGGACAGGAAAAGAACACTGAAGCTTTCTTT
CASSQEGQEKNTEAFF
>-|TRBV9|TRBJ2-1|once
TGTGCCAGCAGCGTAGGGACTTCCAATGAGCAGTTCTTC
CASSVGTSNEQFF
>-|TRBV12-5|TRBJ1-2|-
TGTGCTAGTGGCCCGACAGCTAACTATGGCTACACCTTC
CASGPTANYGYTF
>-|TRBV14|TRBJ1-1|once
TGTGCCAGCAGCCAAGTCAGGGCCGGCACTGAAGCTTTCTTT
CASSQVRAGTEAFF
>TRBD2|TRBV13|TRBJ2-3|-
TGTGCCAGCAGCCCCATAGCGGGAGGGCCCTCAGATACGCAGTATTTT
CASSPIAGGPSDTQYF
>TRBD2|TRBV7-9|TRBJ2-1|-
TGTGCCAGCAGCAAAACGGGGGGGCAAATCAATGAGCAGTTCTTC
CASSKTGGQINEQFF
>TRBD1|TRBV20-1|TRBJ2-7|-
TGCAGTGCTAGAGACGACAGGGGAGGCTACGAGCAGTACTTC
CSARDDRGGYEQYF
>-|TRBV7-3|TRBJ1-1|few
TGTGCCAGCAGCTTGACAGGGAACACTGAAGCTTTCTTT
CASSLTGNTEAFF
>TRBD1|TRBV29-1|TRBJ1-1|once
TGCAGCGTTGATCGGGAAGGCAGGGGGCTAGCTTTCTTT
CSVDREGRGLAFF
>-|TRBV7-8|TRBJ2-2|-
TGTGCCAGCAGCTTAGTGGGGGCCGGGGAGCTGTTTTTT
CASSLVGAGELFF
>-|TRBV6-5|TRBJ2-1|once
TGTGCCAGCAGCCAGGACTTGAGCTCCTACAATGAGCAGTTCTTC
CASSQDLSSYNEQFF
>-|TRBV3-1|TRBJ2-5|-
TGTGCCAGCAGCCCAGACTACCAAGAGACCCAGTACTTC
CASSPDYQETQYF
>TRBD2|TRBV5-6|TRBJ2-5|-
TGTGCCAGCAGCTTGGCTTTAAGGACTAGCGCACACCAAGAGACCCAGTACTTC
CASSLALRTSAHQETQYF
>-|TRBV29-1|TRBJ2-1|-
TGCAGCGTCCCTAGACAGGAATCCTACAATGAGCAGTTCTTC
CSVPRQESYNEQFF
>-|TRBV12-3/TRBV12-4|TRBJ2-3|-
TGTGCCAGCAGTTTTAGGGCTTACCTTAACACAGATACGCAGTATTTT
CASSFRAYLNTDTQYF
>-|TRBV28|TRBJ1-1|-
TGTGCCAGCAGGAAAAATCCAATTGGTGGTCCTGAAGCTTTCTTT
CASRKNPIGGPEAFF
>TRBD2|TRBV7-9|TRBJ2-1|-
TGTGCCAGCAGCTCCGGGACTAGTGCTGGTGAGCAGTTCTTC
CASSSGTSAGEQFF
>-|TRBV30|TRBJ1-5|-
TGTGCCTGGAGTGTACATAGCAATCAGCCCCAGCATTTT
CAWSVHSNQPQHF
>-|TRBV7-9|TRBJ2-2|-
TGTGCCAGCAGCTGGGACGGGGGCTTCACCGGGGAGCTGTTTTTT
CASSWDGGFTGELFF
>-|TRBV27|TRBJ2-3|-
TGTGCCAGCAGTCCTTCCAGGGGAGAGAGCACAGATACGCAGTATTTT
CASSPSRGESTDTQYF
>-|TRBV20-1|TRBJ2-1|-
TGCAGTGCTAGATTCAACAATGAGCAGTTCTTC
CSARFNNEQFF
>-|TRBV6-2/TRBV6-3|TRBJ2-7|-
TGTGCCAGCGTGCTAGGGAACGAGCAGTACTTC
CASVLGNEQYF
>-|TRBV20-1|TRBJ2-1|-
TGCAGTGCTAGAGACTCTCGGGCTAGCGCGTTCCTATCGGAGCAGTTCTTC
CSARDSRASAFLSEQFF
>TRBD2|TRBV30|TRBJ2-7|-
TGTGCCTGGAGTTGGGAGGGATGGACCTACGAGCAGTACTTC
CAWSWEGWTYEQYF
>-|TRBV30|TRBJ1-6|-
TGTGCCTGGAGCCCTTCGCGCGGGGCCTATAATTCACCCCTCCACTTT
CAWSPSRGAYNSPLHF
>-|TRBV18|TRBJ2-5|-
TGTGCCAGCTCAAGTCCCCCAGTGGAGACCCAGTACTTC
CASSSPPVETQYF
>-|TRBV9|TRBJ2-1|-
TGTGCCAGCAGCGTAGAGAATAGCGGATACAATGAGCAGTTCTTC
CASSVENSGYNEQFF
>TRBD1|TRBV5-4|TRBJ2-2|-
TGTGCCAGCAGCCCGAGGAGGACAGGGTTAATCGGGGAGCTGTTTTTT
CASSPRRTGLIGELFF
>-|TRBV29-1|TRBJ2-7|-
TGCAGCGTTGAAAAGGTTATCTCGGGTAGCTCCTACGAGCAGTACTTC
CSVEKVISGSSYEQYF
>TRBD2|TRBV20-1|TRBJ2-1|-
TGCAGTGCTAGTCCGGCTAGCGGGAGCGTGGGAGTGCGTGAGCAGTTCTTC
CSASPASGSVGVREQFF
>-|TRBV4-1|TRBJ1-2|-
TGCGCCAGCAGCCAAGATTTCGGGGTGTTCTATGGCTACACCTTC
CASSQDFGVFYGYTF
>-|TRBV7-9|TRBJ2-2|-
TGTGCCAGCAGCGGAGATAGTACAGGGCGGGACACCGGGGAGCTGTTTTTT
CASSGDSTGRDTGELFF
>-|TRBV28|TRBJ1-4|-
TGTGCCAGCAGTTTTCTACAGAGTTCTGAAAAACTGTTTTTT
CASSFLQSSEKLFF
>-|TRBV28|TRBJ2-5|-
TGTGCCAGCAGTTTCGGCTATGGGGAGACCCAGTACTTC
CASSFGYGETQYF
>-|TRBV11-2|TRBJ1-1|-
TGTGCCAGCAGCTCAGACGGGGCTGAAGCTTTCTTT
CASSSDGAEAFF
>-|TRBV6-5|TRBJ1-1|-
TGTGCCAGCAGTCCAGACAGGTTCGGCACTGAAGCTTTCTTT
CASSPDRFGTEAFF
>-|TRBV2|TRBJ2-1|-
TGTGCCAGCAGTGAAGCTTATGAGCAGTTCTTC
CASSEAYEQFF
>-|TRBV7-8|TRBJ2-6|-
TGTGCCAGCAGCTTACAGACAGGCCTTGCTGGGGCCAACGTCCTGACTTTC
CASSLQTGLAGANVLTF
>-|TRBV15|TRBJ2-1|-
TGTGCCACCCGTTCCGTGGATGGCTCCTACAATGAGCAGTTCTTC
CATRSVDGSYNEQFF
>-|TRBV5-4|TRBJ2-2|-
TGTGCCAGCAGATCGGGACAAATATCAACCGGGGAGCTGTTTTTT
CASRSGQISTGELFF
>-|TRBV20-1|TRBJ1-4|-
TGCAGTGCTAGACTCGATTTAGCCCAGATGGAGGAAAAACTGTTTTTT
CSARLDLAQMEEKLFF
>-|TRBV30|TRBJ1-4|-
TGTGCCTGGAGTGTAGTGGGGGGGCGTGAAAAACTGTTTTTT
CAWSVVGGREKLFF
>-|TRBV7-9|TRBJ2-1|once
TGTGCCAGCAACCCCCAGGTCTCCTACAATGAGCAGTTCTTC
CASNPQVSYNEQFF
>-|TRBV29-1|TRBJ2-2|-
TGCAGCGTTTTTATGGCGAACACCGGGGAGCTGTTTTTT
CSVFMANTGELFF
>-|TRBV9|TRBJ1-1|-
TGTGCCAGCAGCGTTTCAGGGGCCGGAACTGAAGCTTTCTTT
CASSVSGAGTEAFF